This note documents a single T cell receptor beta chain sequence. This entry is derived from a study of blood T cell repertoires in COVID-19. Study-level background: Sites in the United States, Italy and Spain provided acute and convalescent COVID-19 samples.

J lost 5 bases, V lost 4 bases, and 7 bases had no gene match. Germline V lookup: CDR1 KGHDR, CDR2 SFDVKD. The CDR3 is made up of 16 amino acids. In the study's own analysis: The authors estimated nucleated cell counts from reference gene primer amplification. The protocol was immunoSEQ multiplex PCR, while the TCRdb copy is restricted to in-frame clones and leaves out a portion. Clone size and the V and J calls come from that table; the DNA yielded D and trimming. The repertoire holds fewer than 70,000 clones, with approximately 90% as singletons. The rearrangement uses TRBV24-1 and TRBJ2-2; 9 bases map to TRBD2. The sequence derives from a woman between 70 and 85 years old with active COVID-19. The specimen was peripheral blood. DNA for the CDR3: TGTGCCACCAGTGAGAGCGGGAGGACTACAACCGGGGAGCTGTTTTTT. Translation gives CATSESGRTTTGELFF.